This T cell receptor (beta chain) was documented in a study of OX40 agonist ivuxolimab in advanced cancers. About the study: Under the entry rules, prior anti-PD-1, anti-PD-L1 or anti-CTLA-4 therapy was allowed, and more than 35% had some.

Assay used: immunoSEQ multiplex PCR; TCRdb lists only in-frame clones, some missing. The profile shows around 64,000 clones, approximately 78% of them singletons. There are a few counts of this clone. The antigen is not known. Study-wide results and caveats: Among the lowest peripheral clonal expansion occurred in 0.1-3.0 mg/kg partial responders.

The CDR3 extends over 12 amino acids. V was pared by 0 bases and J by 8 bases, with 8 bases between. The germline CDR1 and CDR2 sequences are SGHDT and YYEEEE. Blood got drawn at baseline, again on cycle 4 day 1, and then on cycle 7 day 1. The clonotype comes from an adult with an advanced solid tumor such as melanoma, head and neck, liver or kidney cancer. Sequences were derived from CD4+ or CD8+ T cells sorted from blood, sampled in a trial of the OX40 agonist ivuxolimab. The chain carries TRBV5-6 and TRBJ1-2, with D unclear. The CDR3 DNA sequence: TGTGCCAGCAGCTTGGAGGCTGACGGCTACACCTTC. Translation: CASSLEADGYTF.